This TCR beta chain is from a study of blood T cell repertoires in COVID-19. Study details: The study drew acute and convalescent COVID-19 samples from the United States, Italy and Spain. In each case, the material was cDNA or gDNA derived from T cells, B-cell-depleted T cells, or PBMCs.

Per the original methods: Reference gene primer amplification gave estimated nucleated cell counts. Profiling relied on immunoSEQ multiplex PCR, and the TCRdb table lists in-frame clones only, not all of them. V, J and clone size are taken as reported in that table, and D and trimming were inferred from the DNA itself. This table holds 250,000 to 300,000 clones, more than 70% found once. The CDR3 contains 16 residues. Germline values: CDR1 SGHRS, CDR2 YFSETQ. V shed 3 bases and J 4 bases; nucleotides not matched to a gene: 3. The sequence was collected from a man older than 75 with acute or convalescent COVID-19. The chain uses TRBV5-1 and TRBJ2-1; 14 bases align to TRBD2. What was sequenced was peripheral blood. Written as DNA, the CDR3 is TGCGCCAGCAGCTCTGGACTAGCGGGAGGTTACAATGAGCAGTTCTTC. Encoded protein: CASSSGLAGGYNEQFF.